This record concerns one T cell receptor beta chain sequence. Its binding antigen is unknown. Just one base apart from a much larger clone, this may be a read error. The record originates from a study of T cells in Graves' hyperthyroidism and ophthalmopathy (dated by TCRdb to between 2018 and 2020). A note on the overall study: Peripheral blood samples were taken at the time of initial diagnosis, prior to any treatment. Whether ophthalmopathy could be predicted prospectively was tested in an independent validation cohort made up of 18 to 20 hyperthyroidism patients plus 17 patients who later progressed to ophthalmopathy. The approximately 90 discovery patients were divided at random into training and test sets in a 7:3 ratio. The study also compared thyroid tissue and blood T-cell repertoires from 6 or 7 Graves' hyperthyroidism patients. After sampling, hyperthyroidism patients received methimazole starting at 30 mg daily, and ophthalmopathy patients received high-dose intravenous methylprednisolone. According to the paper, TCR Vbeta CDR3 sequencing was carried out on about 140 peripheral blood samples, which came from approximately 43 ophthalmopathy, around 75 hyperthyroidism and approximately 17 progressor patients. To identify TCR V-J signatures that set the groups apart, the researchers used a discovery cohort of more than 95 patients, made up of fewer than 50 with Graves' ophthalmopathy and 57 with stable Graves' hyperthyroidism.

The TCR beta CDR3 regions were amplified from the RNA transcripts. A first-round RT-PCR of the TCR CDR3 used the HTBI primer set with the Qiagen OneStep RT-PCR kit. Libraries were constructed in a second round of multiplex PCR, after which size selection and purification were performed. Sequencing of the libraries was done on an Illumina HiSeq2000 using paired-end 100 bp reads. The paper's data handling went like this. SOAPnuke was used to process the raw data, removing reads that contained adapters or uncalled bases, had a mean Phred below 15, or lacked an exact match to the constant primer or identifier. High-quality paired reads were merged with COPE v1.2.5, and unique nucleotide sequences were defined as clonotypes. Clonotypes were aligned to IMGT TRBV, TRBD and TRBJ reference segments using MiTCR v1.1. The analysis was restricted to V-J combinations with a frequency above 0.0001, which together covered approximately 99% of the repertoires. A TCS score was defined as the ratio between F50 (clonal expansion) and ExV (chaos), using BLOSUM62-based TCRdist between CDR3 peptides within each V-J. Welch's t-statistics and random forest reduced around 510 V-J features to under 15, which were used in a naive Bayes classifier (R e1071). The similarity between thyroid and blood repertoires was quantified using the Morisita-Horn index. TCRdb trimmed the raw reads at Q25, called clones with MiXCR and kept productive beta chains. Identical CDR3 proteins give one entry, which carries the most common genes and DNA. TCRdb, not the original authors, processed these V and J calls. The sample table lists roughly 700,000 distinct CDR3 sequences, approximately 40% of them with a count of one. The ten largest make up around 32% of the sample.

Graves' hyperthyroidism was defined as stable when no progression to ophthalmopathy occurred over 18 months of follow-up. The hyperthyroidism patients were between 18 and 65 years old and newly diagnosed, with a disease duration of less than 2 months. Exclusion was applied to patients with uncontrolled infections, other autoimmune diseases, pregnancy or lactation. Clinical symptoms, serum thyroxine and TRAb, thyroid ultrasound, and orbital computed tomography formed the basis for the diagnoses. PBMCs were separated from approximately 9.9 ml of fresh peripheral blood using Ficoll-Paque density gradient centrifugation. Total RNA was extracted with Trizol reagent, and quality was checked on an Agilent 2100 Bioanalyzer. Study-level results and caveats: Blood samples also contained most of the expanded thyroid clonotypes (frequency above 0.001), which suggests that blood repertoires may reflect thyroid immune responses. In validation, the model predicted progression to ophthalmopathy with 65% to 71% sensitivity and approximately 78% specificity, a median of around 6.6 months before onset. Sample size was not statistically predetermined, and blinding of investigators to group allocation was not performed. Ophthalmopathy was separated from stable hyperthyroidism by a 13 V-J signature model, with around 90% sensitivity and roughly 81% specificity obtained in cross-validation and 80%/75% obtained in testing.

The sequenced sample consisted of blood. This TCR was recovered from a woman in her thirties or forties with Graves' hyperthyroidism.

The bases are TGTGCCAGCAGGAACGGACAGAACTATGGCTACGCCTTC. This is translated as CASRNGQNYGYAF. The rearranged segments are TRBV6-1 and TRBJ1-2; 6 matching bases give a weak D call of TRBD1. Looking up the germline V gene yields CDR1 MNHNS and CDR2 SASEGT. Its CDR3 holds 13 amino acids, cysteine through phenylalanine. Only CDR3 DNA is held: 39 bases, read in frame from base 1.